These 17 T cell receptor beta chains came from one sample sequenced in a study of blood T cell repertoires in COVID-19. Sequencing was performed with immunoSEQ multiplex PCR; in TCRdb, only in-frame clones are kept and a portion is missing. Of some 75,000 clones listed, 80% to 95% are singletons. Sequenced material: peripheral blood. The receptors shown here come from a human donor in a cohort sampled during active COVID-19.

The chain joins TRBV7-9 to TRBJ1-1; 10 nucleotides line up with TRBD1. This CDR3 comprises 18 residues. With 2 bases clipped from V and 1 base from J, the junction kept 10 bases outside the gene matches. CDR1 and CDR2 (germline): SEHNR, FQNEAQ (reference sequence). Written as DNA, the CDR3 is TGTGCCAGCAGCTTATCACGGGGACAGGGGAAAGGGAACACTGAAGCTTTCTTT. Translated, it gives CASSLSRGQGKGNTEAFF. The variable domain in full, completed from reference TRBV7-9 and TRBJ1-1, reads DTGVSQNPRHKITKRGQNVTFRCDPISEHNRLYWYRQTLGQGPEFLTYFQNEAQLEKSRLLSDRFSAERPKGSFSTLEIQRTEQGDSAMYLCASSLSRGQGKGNTEAFFGQGTRLTVV.

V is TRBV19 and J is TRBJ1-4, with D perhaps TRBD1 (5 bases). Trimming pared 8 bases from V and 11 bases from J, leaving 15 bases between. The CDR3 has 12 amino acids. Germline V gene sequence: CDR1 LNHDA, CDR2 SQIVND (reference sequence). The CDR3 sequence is CASGSGGNKLFF. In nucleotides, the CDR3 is TGTGCCAGTGGCAGCGGGGGGAACAAACTGTTTTTT.

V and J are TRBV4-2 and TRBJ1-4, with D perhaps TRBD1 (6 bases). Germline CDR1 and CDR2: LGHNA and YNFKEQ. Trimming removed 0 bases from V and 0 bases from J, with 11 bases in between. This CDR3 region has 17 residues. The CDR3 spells CASSQEGARATNEKLFF. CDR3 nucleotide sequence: TGTGCCAGCAGCCAAGAGGGGGCAAGGGCAACTAATGAAAAACTGTTTTTT.

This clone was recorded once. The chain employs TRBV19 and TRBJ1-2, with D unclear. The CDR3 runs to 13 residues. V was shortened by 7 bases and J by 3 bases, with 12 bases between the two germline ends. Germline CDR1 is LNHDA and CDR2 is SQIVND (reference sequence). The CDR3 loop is CASMRAWDYGYTF. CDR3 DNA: TGTGCCAGTATGAGGGCTTGGGACTATGGCTACACCTTC.

CDR3 amino acids: CASSIDPSGLRNNYGYTF. Written as DNA, the CDR3 is TGTGCCAGTAGTATAGATCCGTCGGGACTCAGAAATAACTATGGCTACACCTTC. This rearrangement joins TRBV19 to TRBJ1-2; possible D gene TRBD1, 5 bases. V lost 0 bases to trimming and J lost 1 base, with 18 bases between them. The CDR3 is 18 amino acids. The germline CDR1 and CDR2 sequences are LNHDA and SQIVND (reference sequence).

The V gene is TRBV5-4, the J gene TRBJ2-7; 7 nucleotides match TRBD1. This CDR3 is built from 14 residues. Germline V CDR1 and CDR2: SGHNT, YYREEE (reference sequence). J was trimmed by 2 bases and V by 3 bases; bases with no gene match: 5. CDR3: CASSSTTGAYEQYF. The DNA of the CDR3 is TGTGCCAGCAGCTCCACCACAGGGGCCTACGAGCAGTACTTC.

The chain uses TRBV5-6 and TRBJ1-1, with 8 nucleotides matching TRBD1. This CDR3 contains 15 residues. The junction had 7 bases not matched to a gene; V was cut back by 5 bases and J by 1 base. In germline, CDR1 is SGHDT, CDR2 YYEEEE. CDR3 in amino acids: CASRRRTGWNTEAFF. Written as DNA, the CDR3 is TGTGCCAGCAGACGACGGACAGGGTGGAACACTGAAGCTTTCTTT.

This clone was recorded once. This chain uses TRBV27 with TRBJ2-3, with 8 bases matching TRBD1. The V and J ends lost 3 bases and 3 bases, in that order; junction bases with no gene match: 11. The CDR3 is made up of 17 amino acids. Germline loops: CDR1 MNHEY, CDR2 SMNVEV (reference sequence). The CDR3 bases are TGTGCCAGCAGTTTTTCAACAGGGGGTACTTCTACAGATACGCAGTATTTT. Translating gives CASSFSTGGTSTDTQYF.

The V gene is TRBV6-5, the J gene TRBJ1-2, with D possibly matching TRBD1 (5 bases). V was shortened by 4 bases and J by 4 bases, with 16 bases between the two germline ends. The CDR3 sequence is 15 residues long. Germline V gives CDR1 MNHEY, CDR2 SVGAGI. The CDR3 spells CASSFSVGGTYGYTF. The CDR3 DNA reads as TGTGCCAGCAGTTTTTCAGTTGGGGGGACCTATGGCTACACCTTC.

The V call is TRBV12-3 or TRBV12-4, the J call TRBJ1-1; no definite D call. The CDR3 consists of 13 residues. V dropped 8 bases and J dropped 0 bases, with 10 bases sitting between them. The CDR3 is CASGEAVNTEAFF. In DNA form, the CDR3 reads TGTGCCAGCGGAGAGGCGGTGAACACTGAAGCTTTCTTT.

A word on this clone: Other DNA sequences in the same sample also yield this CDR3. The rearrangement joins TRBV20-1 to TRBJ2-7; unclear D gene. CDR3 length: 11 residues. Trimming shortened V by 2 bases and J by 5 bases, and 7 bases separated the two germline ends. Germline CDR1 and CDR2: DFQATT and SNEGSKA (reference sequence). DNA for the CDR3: TGCAGTGCTAGATCTGGGCACGAGCAGTACTTC. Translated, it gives CSARSGHEQYF.

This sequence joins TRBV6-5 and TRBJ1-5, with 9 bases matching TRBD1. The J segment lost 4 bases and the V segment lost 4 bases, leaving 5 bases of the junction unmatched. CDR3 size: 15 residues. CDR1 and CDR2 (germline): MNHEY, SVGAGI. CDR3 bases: TGTGCCAGCAGTTGGGGACAGGGTTGGAATCAGCCCCAGCATTTT. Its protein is CASSWGQGWNQPQHF.

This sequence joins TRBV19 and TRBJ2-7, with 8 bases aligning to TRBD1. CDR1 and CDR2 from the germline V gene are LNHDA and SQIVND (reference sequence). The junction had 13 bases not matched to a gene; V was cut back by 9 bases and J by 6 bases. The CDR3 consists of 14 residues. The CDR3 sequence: CASKPTGAHGEQYF. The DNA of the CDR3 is TGTGCCAGCAAACCGACAGGGGCCCATGGCGAGCAGTACTTC.

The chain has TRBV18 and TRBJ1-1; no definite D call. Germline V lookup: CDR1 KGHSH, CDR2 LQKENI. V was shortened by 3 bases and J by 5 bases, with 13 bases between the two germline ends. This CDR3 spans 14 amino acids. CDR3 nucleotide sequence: TGTGCCAGCTCACCGGAGGAAAGAAGTACTGAAGCTTTCTTT. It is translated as CASSPEERSTEAFF. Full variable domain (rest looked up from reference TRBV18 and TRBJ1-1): NAGVMQNPRHLVRRRGQEARLRCSPMKGHSHVYWYRQLPEEGLKFMVYLQKENIIDESGMPKERFSAEFPKEGPSILRIQQVVRGDSAAYFCASSPEERSTEAFFGQGTRLTVV.

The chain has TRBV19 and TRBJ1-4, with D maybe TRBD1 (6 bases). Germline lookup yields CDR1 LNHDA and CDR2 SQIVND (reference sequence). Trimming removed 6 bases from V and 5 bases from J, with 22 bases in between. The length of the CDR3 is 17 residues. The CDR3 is CASSPPTLTGENEKLFF. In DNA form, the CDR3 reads TGTGCCAGTAGCCCCCCAACGCTGACAGGCGAAAATGAAAAACTGTTTTTT.

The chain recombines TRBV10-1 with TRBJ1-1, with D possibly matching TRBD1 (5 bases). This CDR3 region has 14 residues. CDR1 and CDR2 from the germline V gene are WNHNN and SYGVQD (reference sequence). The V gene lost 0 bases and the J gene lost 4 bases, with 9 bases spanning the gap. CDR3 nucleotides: TGCGCCAGCAGTGAGTCGGGGGGATTCACTGAAGCTTTCTTT. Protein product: CASSESGGFTEAFF.

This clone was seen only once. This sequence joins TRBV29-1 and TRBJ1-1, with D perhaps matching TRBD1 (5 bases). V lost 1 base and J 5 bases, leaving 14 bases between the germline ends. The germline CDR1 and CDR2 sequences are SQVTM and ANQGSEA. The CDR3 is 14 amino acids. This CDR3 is CSVEAGTGRTEAFF. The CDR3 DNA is TGCAGCGTTGAAGCAGGGACGGGGAGGACTGAAGCTTTCTTT.